This section outlines one T cell receptor (beta chain) sequence together with its context. This entry belongs to a study of human T cells and chemical hapten exposure. Turning to the study itself: 0.01% DPC was applied to the upper back in patch tests, which were read at 6 days. Across samples, TCR yields varied, mostly owing to small differences in pooled library volumes.

From the RACE reads, TCRdb called clonotypes with MiXCR, one entry per CDR3 protein. The sample contains some 170,000 distinct CDR3 sequences, roughly a quarter of which appear only once. Time point: patch test 3, about 24 weeks after DPC sensitization. Treatment: therapeutic diphenylcyclopropenone sensitization with weekly scalp DPC. Researchers extracted total RNA from unfractionated whole blood. Sample: whole blood, taken in connection with sensitization to the hapten diphenylcyclopropenone (DPC). This TCR was sampled from a woman under 30 with alopecia areata. Some clones in this sample may be carry-over from other donors' samples.

The CDR3 DNA reads TGTGCCAGCAGTGAAAACAAACTAGCGGGAGTTGCTGAGCAGTTCTTC. Translation gives CASSENKLAGVAEQFF. The chain links TRBV2 to TRBJ2-1; 11 positions agree with TRBD2. The junction had 9 bases not matched to a gene; V was cut back by 2 bases and J by 9 bases. In germline, CDR1 is SNHLY, CDR2 FYNNEI. The CDR3 contains 16 residues.